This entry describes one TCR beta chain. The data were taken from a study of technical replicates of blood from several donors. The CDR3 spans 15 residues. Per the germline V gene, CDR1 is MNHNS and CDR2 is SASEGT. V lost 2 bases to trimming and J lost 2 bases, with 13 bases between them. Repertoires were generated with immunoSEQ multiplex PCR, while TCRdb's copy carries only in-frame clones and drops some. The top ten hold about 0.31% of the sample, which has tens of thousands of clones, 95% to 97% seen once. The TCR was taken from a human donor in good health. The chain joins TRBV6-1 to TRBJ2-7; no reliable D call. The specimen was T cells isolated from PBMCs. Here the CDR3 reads CASSESLNLAYEQYF. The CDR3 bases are TGTGCCAGCAGTGAATCACTCAACCTGGCCTACGAGCAGTACTTC.